This entry is about one TCR beta chain. The antigen is not known. The data were taken from a study of blood T cells in healthy people across ages. The authors ran a second PCR of roughly 6 to 12 cycles using a sample-barcoded 5' primer and a J-beta primer mix. From the 5' RACE reads, TCRdb called clonotypes with MiXCR, one entry per CDR3 protein. The sample shows around 1.5 million distinct CDR3 sequences, 45% to 70% of them seen only once. Study-wide findings and caveats: CMV status of donors was unknown, possibly confounding expanded clonotype changes.

The V end lost 5 bases, the J end lost 1 base, and 9 bases lay between the germline ends. The CDR3 sequence is 14 residues long. Germline V gene sequence: CDR1 MNHEY, CDR2 SVGAGI. V is TRBV6-5 and J is TRBJ1-5, with D possibly being TRBD1 (5 bases). The TCR sequence derives from a man between 18 and 35 years old in good health. Material: blood. CDR3 sequence reads: CASSPGRSNQPQHF. The CDR3 nucleotides read TGTGCCAGCAGTCCGGGACGGAGCAATCAGCCCCAGCATTTT.